What follows is one T cell receptor beta chain and its context. Its antigen remains unidentified. The sample comes from a study of immune cell composition in non-small cell lung cancer. Study-wide findings and caveats: Lung adenocarcinomas had lower top 10 clone scores and clonality than squamous tumours.

Produced via immunoSEQ multiplex PCR; TCRdb's table is partial and in-frame only. This sample has roughly 10,000 clones, with around 62% found just once. The CDR3 extends over 13 amino acids. Germline assignment: CDR1 MNHNS and CDR2 SASEGT. Losses at the gene ends were 6 bases for V and 6 bases for J; bases not matched to a gene: 5. The sequencing input was lung tumor tissue. The clonotype comes from a human donor with non-small cell lung cancer. The chain links TRBV6-1 to TRBJ1-5; TRBD1 matches at 7 bases. For the CDR3, the DNA is TGTGCCAGCAGCGCAGGGGGAGGTCAGCCCCAGCATTTT. It codes for CASSAGGGQPQHF.